This entry is about one T cell receptor (beta chain). Its antigen is as yet unknown. In making TCR beta libraries, quantitative 5'-RACE with molecular barcodes was used. Using its own MiXCR run on the 5' RACE reads, TCRdb lists one record per CDR3 protein. Among roughly 440,000 distinct CDR3 sequences, 15% to 20% were seen once, and the ten largest hold just over 1%. Germline assignment: CDR1 MNHNS and CDR2 SASEGT. V lost 6 bases and J lost 1; bases outside the gene matches: 3. This CDR3 is 14 amino acids long. This record belongs to a study of CD8 T cells in ankylosing spondylitis. Study-wide results and caveats: Roughly 8 highly homologous variants made up a TCR beta motif, and this motif appeared characteristic of ankylosing spondylitis blood. Past research had described some motif variants in reactive arthritis synovial fluid and blood. In ankylosing spondylitis patients, matched synovial fluid reportedly showed significant enrichment of disease-linked clones. Relatively rare in peripheral blood, disease-linked clones were also CD8+.

Input material: blood, either unsorted or a sorted T cell fraction (not recorded which). V is TRBV6-1 and J is TRBJ2-3, with TRBD1 identical over 8 bases. The sequence came from a male donor with ankylosing spondylitis. The CDR3 bases are TGTGCCAGCAGCCAGACAGGGGGCACAGATACGCAGTATTTT. Translated, it gives CASSQTGGTDTQYF.